This TCR beta chain was retrieved from a study of blood T cell repertoires in COVID-19. Across the whole study: PBMCs, B-cell-depleted T cells, or T cells were the source of the cDNA or gDNA that made up the material.

Original analysis: From reference gene primer amplification, estimates of nucleated cell counts were derived. TCRdb's table, derived via immunoSEQ multiplex PCR, lists solely in-frame clones and lacks some. That table gives V, J and clone size, and the DNA gave D and trimming. The sample yields roughly 34,000 clones, roughly 88% seen once. Only a few counts were recorded for this clone. The source of this sequence is a woman between 65 and 79 years old with active COVID-19. Sequenced sample: peripheral blood.

Here the CDR3 reads CASRKSRQGRSEKLFF. CDR3 nucleotides: TGCGCCAGCAGGAAGTCGCGACAGGGAAGAAGTGAAAAACTGTTTTTT. The chain links TRBV4-1 to TRBJ1-4; 7 nucleotides align to TRBD1. V lost 6 bases and J lost 7; bases outside the gene matches: 14. The CDR3 is made up of 16 amino acids. Germline V gene data show CDR1 as MGHRA and CDR2 as YSYEKL.